These 9 T cell receptor beta chains share one sample of origin, sequenced in a study of T-cell reconstitution after alpha-beta-depleted transplantation in children. Study-wide results and limits: Newly generated T cells supplied most T-cell counts and diversity one year post-transplant.

No cognate antigen is known for these TCRs. Construction of the TCRbeta library involved unique molecular identifiers. TCRdb re-called the PCR reads through MiXCR, storing one row per CDR3 protein. This table has about 300,000 distinct CDR3 sequences, over 7.5% appearing once. The sample in question was peripheral blood, obtained 360 days after TCRalphabeta/CD19-depleted stem cell transplant. The receptors stem from a female patient between 2 and 15 years old who had a stem cell transplant for Fanconi anemia, so the T cells may come from the graft donor.

This clonotype was recorded many times. The rearrangement uses TRBV5-1 and TRBJ1-1; D gene uncertain. The CDR3 totals 15 residues. The V end was cut by 0 bases, the J end by 0 bases, with 9 bases between. Germline V gene data show CDR1 as SGHRS and CDR2 as YFSETQ. The CDR3 sequence is CASSLAANLNTEAFF. The CDR3 nucleotides read TGCGCCAGCAGCTTGGCAGCGAATTTGAACACTGAAGCTTTCTTT.

This clonotype was found many times. The chain joins TRBV7-9 to TRBJ2-2; TRBD1 agrees at 12 bases. This CDR3 has 17 amino acids. CDR1 and CDR2 (germline): SEHNR, FQNEAQ (reference sequence). With V trimmed by 5 bases and J by 3 bases, 7 bases remained unmatched. DNA for the CDR3: TGTGCCAGCAGCCTTTCTGGGACAGGGGGCTACACCGGGGAGCTGTTTTTT. Protein: CASSLSGTGGYTGELFF.

The table lists this clonotype with a few counts. This chain links TRBV29-1 with TRBJ2-2; D is undetermined. This CDR3 is 12 amino acids long. Germline lookup yields CDR1 SQVTM and CDR2 ANQGSEA. V lost 6 bases to trimming and J lost 1 base, with 6 bases between them. The DNA of the CDR3 is TGCAGCGTCTCAAAGAACACCGGGGAGCTGTTTTTT. Its translation is CSVSKNTGELFF.

This clonotype was observed at least ten times. The chain carries TRBV20-1 and TRBJ2-1; D remains ambiguous. From germline, CDR1 is DFQATT and CDR2 SNEGSKA (reference sequence). Trimming pared 3 bases from V and 10 bases from J, leaving 13 bases between. CDR3 length: 12 residues. This chain's CDR3 is CSASRGPGEQFF. The CDR3 coding sequence is TGCAGTGCTAGTCGTGGGCCTGGGGAGCAGTTCTTC.

This clonotype was seen ten or more times. The chain employs TRBV2 and TRBJ2-7; perhaps D is TRBD1 or TRBD2 (5 bases each). V was pared by 4 bases and J by 2 bases, with 12 bases between. Germline CDR1 SNHLY, CDR2 FYNNEI. The CDR3 runs 14 residues. The chain's CDR3 is CASSAGTATYEQYF. CDR3 sequence (DNA): TGTGCCAGCAGTGCCGGGACCGCGACCTACGAGCAGTACTTC.

This clonotype was detected ten times or more. The V and J genes are TRBV5-1 and TRBJ2-1; D might be TRBD2 (6 bases). The CDR3 is made up of 15 amino acids. CDR1 is SGHRS and CDR2 is YFSETQ in the germline V gene. V lost 3 bases, J lost 5 bases, and 15 bases lay in between. The CDR3 bases are TGCGCCAGCAGCTCGACCGGGACTGGGAACAATGAGCAGTTCTTC. It yields the protein CASSSTGTGNNEQFF.

The rearrangement joins TRBV2 to TRBJ2-7; D is possibly TRBD1 (6 bases). The CDR3 has 16 residues. Germline CDR1 and CDR2: SNHLY and FYNNEI. V was clipped by 4 bases and J by 0 bases, with 16 bases between them. CDR3 nucleotides: TGTGCCAGCAGTGTCGAACAGGGCCTCCTCTCCTACGAGCAGTACTTC. Translated: CASSVEQGLLSYEQYF.

The table lists this clonotype with many counts. CDR3 DNA: TGTGCCAGCAACGGAGAAAACAATGAGCAGTTCTTC. Protein: CASNGENNEQFF. The chain employs TRBV2 and TRBJ2-1, with no clear D. Trimming took 7 bases from V and 5 from J, leaving 9 bases between them. The CDR3 totals 12 residues. Per the germline V gene, CDR1 is SNHLY and CDR2 is FYNNEI.

Worth noting for this clonotype: This could be a read error, since a much larger clone is one nucleotide away. This sequence joins TRBV5-1 and TRBJ2-3; D might be TRBD1 (6 bases). CDR3 size: 14 residues. The germline CDR1 and CDR2 sequences are SGHRS and YFSETQ. DNA of the CDR3: TGCACCACCCAAACAGGGACCTACACAGATACGCAGTATTTT. This gives the protein CTTQTGTYTDTQYF. Variable domain in full (rest from reference TRBV5-1 and TRBJ2-3): KAGVTQTPRYLIKTRGQQVTLSCSPISGHRSVSWYQQTPGQGLQFLFEYFSETQRNKGNFPGRFSGRQFSNSRSEMNVSTLELGDSALYLCTTQTGTYTDTQYFGPGTRLTVL.